A single sample gave rise to the 2 T cell receptor beta chains below, sequenced in a study of cytomegalovirus exposure and HLA in healthy donors. Researchers ran the PCR with 60 Vbeta and 13 Jbeta primers. Sequencing used immunoSEQ multiplex PCR; TCRdb keeps in-frame clones, though not all of them. Here the sample spans about 180,000 clones, roughly three quarters being singletons. The sample comprised PBMCs. These receptors all stem from a woman aged 25 to 39 in good health and CMV-seropositive.

The V call is TRBV6-5, the J call TRBJ1-1; 10 bases map to TRBD1. With 8 bases clipped from V and 2 bases from J, the junction kept 8 bases outside the gene matches. The CDR3 spans 15 residues. Germline-derived CDR1 and CDR2 are MNHEY and SVGAGI. The CDR3 DNA follows: TGTGCCAGCCTGGACAGGGGGGGAACCAACACTGAAGCTTTCTTT. This translates into CASLDRGGTNTEAFF.

This chain connects TRBV19 to TRBJ2-6; D is perhaps TRBD2 (5 bases). Germline CDR1 LNHDA, CDR2 SQIVND (reference sequence). CDR3 size: 16 residues. V dropped 2 bases and J dropped 2 bases, with 10 bases sitting between them. CDR3 nucleotide sequence: TGTGCCAGTAGTATATCTGGGAGACCTGGGGCCAACGTCCTGACTTTC. It yields the protein CASSISGRPGANVLTF.